The 32 T cell receptor beta chains below were found in one sample sequenced in a study of cytomegalovirus exposure and HLA in healthy donors. PCR amplification relied on 60 Vbeta primers (plus 13 Jbeta primers). Repertoires were generated with immunoSEQ multiplex PCR, while TCRdb's copy carries only in-frame clones and drops some. The repertoire holds 120,000 or so clones, around 75% seen once, with around 9.1% in the top ten. The sequenced material came from PBMCs. The receptors originated from a woman aged 50 to 65 in good health and CMV-seropositive.

The gene calls are TRBV7-2 and TRBJ2-3, with TRBD2 as a possible D gene (6 bases). V lost 2 bases, J lost 1 base, and 10 bases lay in between. The CDR3 extends over 15 amino acids. Looked up from germline, CDR1 is SGHTA and CDR2 is FQGNSA. The CDR3 nucleotides are TGTGCCAGCAGCTTAAGCGGGCTCGGCACAGATACGCAGTATTTT. Translation: CASSLSGLGTDTQYF.

The CDR3 nucleotides read TGTGCCAGCAGCCTGGGACTAGCGGGGACAGGCACAGATACGCAGTATTTT. This translates into CASSLGLAGTGTDTQYF. The chain joins TRBV11-2 to TRBJ2-3, with TRBD2 matching over 13 bases. CDR3 length: 17 amino acids. Germline V gene data show CDR1 as SGHAT and CDR2 as FQNNGV. Trimming took 5 bases from V and 1 from J; bases not matched to a gene: 6.

This chain uses TRBV5-1 with TRBJ1-2; maybe TRBD1 (6 bases). Germline V gene data show CDR1 as SGHRS and CDR2 as YFSETQ. This CDR3 region has 13 residues. V lost 1 base and J 4 bases, leaving 8 bases between the germline ends. The CDR3 nucleotides are TGCGCCAGCAGCTTGTCAGGGGCCTATGGCTACACCTTC. It specifies CASSLSGAYGYTF.

This chain connects TRBV10-3 to TRBJ1-6, with TRBD1 as a possible D gene (6 bases). From germline, CDR1 is ENHRY and CDR2 SYGVKD. The CDR3 is 16 residues long. Trimming stripped 4 bases from V and 7 bases from J, with 17 bases between. CDR3 sequence: CAISALLGAQNSPLHF. DNA of the CDR3: TGTGCCATCAGTGCCCTTCTGGGGGCGCAGAATTCACCCCTCCACTTT.

The chain couples TRBV27 to TRBJ1-2; the D gene is possibly TRBD1 (6 bases). The germline V gene has CDR1 MNHEY and CDR2 SMNVEV (reference sequence). This CDR3 is built from 14 residues. The CDR3 protein is CATLGGDFRGGYTF. DNA of the CDR3: TGTGCGACCTTAGGGGGGGACTTCCGTGGAGGCTACACCTTC.

The chain uses TRBV2 and TRBJ1-5, with D perhaps TRBD1 (6 bases). CDR1 is SNHLY and CDR2 is FYNNEI in the germline V gene. This CDR3 region has 14 residues. The V gene lost 4 bases and the J gene lost 4 bases, with 11 bases spanning the gap. CDR3 amino acids: CASSGQQGNQPQHF. CDR3 nucleotides: TGTGCCAGCAGTGGTCAACAGGGTAATCAGCCCCAGCATTTT. Combining the CDR3 with reference TRBV2 and TRBJ1-5 gives the whole variable domain EPEVTQTPSHQVTQMGQEVILRCVPISNHLYFYWYRQILGQKVEFLVSFYNNEISEKSEIFDDQFSVERPDGSNFTLKIRSTKLEDSAMYFCASSGQQGNQPQHFGDGTRLSIL.

On this clone: At one end the junction does not follow the germline gene, possibly because of a read error. The chain recombines TRBV27 with TRBJ1-5, with 7 bases lining up with TRBD1. Per germline, CDR1 MNHEY and CDR2 SMNVEV (reference sequence). The CDR3 totals 13 residues. The CDR3 bases are TGTGCCAGCAGTCGGAACAGGGGCGGGCCCCAGAATTTT. Translated, it gives CASSRNRGGPQNF.

In this sample, this clone turned up a few times. The chain uses TRBV6-5 and TRBJ2-1; D ambiguous. V lost 5 bases and J 6 bases, leaving 8 bases between the germline ends. Germline V gene data show CDR1 as MNHEY and CDR2 as SVGAGI. CDR3 length: 12 amino acids. CDR3 DNA sequence: TGTGCCAGCAGTCCCTCCCTCAATGAGCAGTTCTTC. Translation gives CASSPSLNEQFF.

This clone was found once. The V and J genes are TRBV7-3 and TRBJ2-7; 9 bases agree with TRBD1. V lost 5 bases to trimming and J lost 2 bases; unmatched junction nucleotides: 10. Germline V gene sequence: CDR1 SGHTA, CDR2 FQGTGA. The CDR3 runs 16 residues. CDR3: CASSRAPGQGTYEQYF. In DNA form, the CDR3 reads TGTGCCAGCAGCCGGGCCCCGGGACAGGGAACCTACGAGCAGTACTTC.

This chain uses TRBV11-3 with TRBJ2-3; D call uncertain. Deletions cut 0 bases from V and 7 bases from J, with 5 bases between. In germline, CDR1 is SGHNT, CDR2 YENEEA. This CDR3 is built from 12 residues. CDR3 region: CASSLELHTQYF. In DNA form, the CDR3 reads TGTGCCAGCAGCTTAGAACTGCATACGCAGTATTTT.

In the case of this clone: Germline is not matched at one junction end, which may reflect a read error. The chain uses TRBV7-8 and TRBJ2-1, with 13 bases that match TRBD2. The germline gives CDR1 SGHVS, CDR2 FQNEAQ. The CDR3 length is 19 residues. The chain's CDR3 is CASGLGGLAGEGRYNEQFF. In nucleotides, the CDR3 is TGTGCCAGCGGCTTAGGAGGACTAGCGGGAGAGGGGCGCTACAATGAGCAGTTCTTC.

V usage is TRBV6-1 and J usage is TRBJ2-3; 7 bases line up with TRBD2. Germline V gene data show CDR1 as MNHNS and CDR2 as SASEGT. With 6 bases clipped from V and 6 bases from J, the junction kept 6 bases outside the gene matches. This CDR3 has 13 amino acids. The CDR3 coding sequence is TGTGCCAGCAGCGGGCGGGAGCCGGATACGCAGTATTTT. This translates into CASSGREPDTQYF.

This sequence joins TRBV7-7 and TRBJ1-5; D gene uncertain. Germline loops: CDR1 SSHAT, CDR2 FNYEAQ (reference sequence). V lost 8 bases, J lost 7 bases, and 15 bases lay in between. This CDR3 has 13 amino acids. The CDR3 nucleotides read TGTGCCAGCGGATTTGCCCTTAGCCAGCCCCAGCATTTT. Amino acids: CASGFALSQPQHF.

The CDR3 here is CASRPSGTGGNEQYF. CDR3 DNA: TGTGCAAGTCGCCCCTCCGGGACAGGGGGCAACGAGCAGTACTTC. The chain combines TRBV12-2 with TRBJ2-7; the table's D call, TRBD1, has no DNA check behind it. TRBV12-2 is assigned pseudogene status. The length of the CDR3 is 15 residues.

This chain joins TRBV25-1 and TRBJ1-2; 12 nucleotides align to TRBD1. V gave up 4 bases and J gave up 6 bases; unmatched junction bases: 15. CDR1 and CDR2 from the germline V gene are MGHDK and SYGVNS. The CDR3 sequence is 18 residues long. This CDR3 is CASSVLNPGQGATHGYTF. The CDR3 DNA follows: TGTGCCAGCAGTGTGTTAAACCCGGGACAGGGGGCGACGCATGGCTACACCTTC.

This clone was seen just once. The V call is TRBV30, the J call TRBJ2-3; D is ambiguous. CDR1 GTSNPN and CDR2 SVGIG come from the germline V gene (reference sequence). This CDR3 is built from 16 residues. V lost 0 bases to trimming and J lost 0 bases, with 13 bases between them. The CDR3 nucleotides read TGTGCCTGGAGTGTACTTTACAGATTAAGCACAGATACGCAGTATTTT. Amino acid sequence: CAWSVLYRLSTDTQYF.

In this sample, this clone turned up a few times. The rearrangement uses TRBV2 and TRBJ2-5; D remains ambiguous. CDR1 is SNHLY and CDR2 is FYNNEI in the germline V gene. The CDR3 is made up of 12 amino acids. Between the trimmed V and J ends, which lost 6 bases and 5 bases, there was a span of 10 bases. The CDR3 spells CASSLEVETQYF. CDR3 sequence (DNA): TGTGCCAGCAGCTTAGAGGTCGAGACCCAGTACTTC. Combining the CDR3 with reference TRBV2 and TRBJ2-5 gives the whole variable domain EPEVTQTPSHQVTQMGQEVILRCVPISNHLYFYWYRQILGQKVEFLVSFYNNEISEKSEIFDDQFSVERPDGSNFTLKIRSTKLEDSAMYFCASSLEVETQYFGPGTRLLVL.

Remarks on this clone: Compared with germline, one end of the junction differs, possibly owing to a read error. The chain employs TRBV7-9 and TRBJ1-1; D gene unclear. CDR3 length: 12 amino acids. Germline CDR1 reads SEHNR; CDR2 reads FQNEAQ (reference sequence). The CDR3 loop reads CSSSFRNTEAFF. CDR3 bases: TGTTCCAGCAGCTTTCGGAACACTGAAGCTTTCTTT.

The chain employs TRBV6-5 and TRBJ2-1; 7 nucleotides agree with TRBD1. The CDR3 is made up of 13 amino acids. J gave up 7 bases and V 5 bases, and 5 bases lay outside the gene matches. Germline CDR1 MNHEY, CDR2 SVGAGI. For the CDR3, the DNA is TGTGCCAGCAGTGAAGACAGGGATAATGAGCAGTTCTTC. Protein: CASSEDRDNEQFF.

The count of this clone is one. The V and J genes are TRBV5-1 and TRBJ2-1, with 13 bases aligning to TRBD2. CDR1 SGHRS and CDR2 YFSETQ come from the germline V gene. V dropped 3 bases and J dropped 10; count of bases not matched to a gene: 4. The length of the CDR3 is 14 residues. Here the CDR3 DNA reads TGCGCCAGCAGCTCGGGACTAGCGGGGATCGAGCAGTTCTTC. Residues: CASSSGLAGIEQFF. Full variable domain (missing parts from reference TRBV5-1 and TRBJ2-1): KAGVTQTPRYLIKTRGQQVTLSCSPISGHRSVSWYQQTPGQGLQFLFEYFSETQRNKGNFPGRFSGRQFSNSRSEMNVSTLELGDSALYLCASSSGLAGIEQFFGPGTRLTVL.

This chain connects TRBV6-5 to TRBJ1-2; TRBD1 agrees at 7 bases. Trimming removed 5 bases from V and 3 bases from J; junction bases left unmatched: 6. The CDR3 contains 14 residues. Germline lookup yields CDR1 MNHEY and CDR2 SVGAGI. This CDR3 is CASSTQQGHYGYTF. In DNA form, the CDR3 reads TGTGCCAGCAGTACCCAACAGGGGCACTATGGCTACACCTTC.

CDR3 protein: CASSGVRVAGAYGYTF. The CDR3 coding sequence is TGTGCCAGCAGTGGTGTCCGGGTGGCTGGCGCCTATGGCTACACCTTC. This chain links TRBV2 with TRBJ1-2; no reliable D call. Per the germline V gene, CDR1 is SNHLY and CDR2 is FYNNEI. Trimming cost V 4 bases and J 4 bases, with 19 bases left between them. The CDR3 contains 16 residues.

This chain joins TRBV20-1 and TRBJ1-2; D gene unclear. V lost 6 bases and J lost 4, with 9 bases in between. The CDR3 runs to 11 residues. Germline V gives CDR1 DFQATT, CDR2 SNEGSKA (reference sequence). The CDR3 here is CSAFSGYGYTF. CDR3 sequence (DNA): TGCAGTGCATTTTCGGGCTATGGCTACACCTTC.

The rearrangement uses TRBV25-1 and TRBJ2-1, with a tentative D call TRBD1 (5 bases). Germline V CDR1 and CDR2: MGHDK, SYGVNS. Trimming left V 9 bases short and J 14 bases short, with 14 bases between. The CDR3 spans 10 residues. DNA of the CDR3: TGTGCCAGTCGCAGGGTTTCTGAGTTCTTC. Translating gives CASRRVSEFF.

The CDR3 DNA follows: TGTGCCAGCAGCGAAGGGACCGGGAGAGAGACCCAGTACTTC. This gives the protein CASSEGTGRETQYF. The chain joins TRBV6-6 to TRBJ2-5, with a tentative D call TRBD2 (6 bases). Trimming removed 6 bases at V and 4 bases at J, with 15 bases between. This CDR3 comprises 14 residues. The germline V gene has CDR1 MNHNY and CDR2 SVGAGI (reference sequence).

The gene calls are TRBV7-6 and TRBJ2-7; D ambiguous. Between the trimmed V and J ends, which lost 2 bases and 5 bases, there was a span of 4 bases. Germline V gene sequence: CDR1 SGHVS, CDR2 FNYEAQ. The CDR3 is 11 amino acids. The chain's CDR3 is CASSLLHEQYF. The CDR3 DNA reads as TGTGCCAGCAGCTTACTCCACGAGCAGTACTTC.

The J gene is TRBJ2-1, the V gene TRBV7-2; 7 positions agree with TRBD2. This CDR3 region has 15 residues. Germline CDR1 and CDR2: SGHTA and FQGNSA. The V segment lost 5 bases and the J segment 3 bases; nucleotides outside the gene matches: 7. DNA for the CDR3: TGTGCCAGCAGCCACGTGGGGGGGTTCTACAATGAGCAGTTCTTC. Residues: CASSHVGGFYNEQFF.

This clone was observed once. The chain employs TRBV4-1 and TRBJ2-1, with TRBD1 matching 8 bases. CDR1 MGHRA and CDR2 YSYEKL come from the germline V gene. V was pared by 3 bases and J by 7 bases, with 11 bases of the junction left unmatched. The CDR3 runs to 16 residues. The CDR3 bases are TGCGCCAGCAGCCATAACCCGGGACAGGCACAAAATGAGCAGTTCTTC. This gives the protein CASSHNPGQAQNEQFF.

The genes are TRBV21-1 and TRBJ2-3; the table calls TRBD2, which could not be checked here. TRBV21-1 is classified as a pseudogene. The CDR3 has 14 residues. In DNA form, the CDR3 reads TGTGCCAGCAGCGCCCGCCCGGTCACAGATACGCAGTATTTT. This translates into CASSARPVTDTQYF.

The CDR3 DNA reads as TGTGCCAGCAGCTTCATGGCAGAGGGTCACCTCCACTTT. Its protein product is CASSFMAEGHLHF. The rearrangement joins TRBV13 to TRBJ1-6; D remains ambiguous. V shed 3 bases and J shed 15 bases, with 15 bases lying between them. The CDR3 consists of 13 residues. CDR1 and CDR2 from the germline V gene are PRHDT and FYEKMQ (reference sequence).

Only one count was recorded for this clone. This chain uses TRBV6-1 with TRBJ1-2, with D unclear. Germline lookup yields CDR1 MNHNS and CDR2 SASEGT. The V end lost 5 bases, the J end lost 2 bases, and 12 bases lay between the germline ends. There are 14 residues in the CDR3. The CDR3 spells CASSSPWANYGYTF. For the CDR3, the DNA is TGTGCCAGCAGTTCCCCCTGGGCGAACTATGGCTACACCTTC.

This clone was recorded a few times. The chain combines TRBV11-3 with TRBJ2-7, with 7 bases lining up with TRBD1. With V trimmed by 2 bases and J by 6 bases, 7 bases remained unmatched. This CDR3 contains 14 residues. Germline V gene lookup returns CDR1 SGHNT and CDR2 YENEEA. The CDR3 spells CASSLQTTGSEQYF. The CDR3 DNA follows: TGTGCCAGCAGCTTACAGACGACAGGGTCCGAGCAGTACTTC.